This TCR beta chain derives from a study of a mutant IDH1 vaccine in newly diagnosed glioma. As for the study in general: Mean patient age was around 40 years; approximately 62% were male and approximately 38% female. Most patients had received both radiotherapy and temozolomide, the prior options being radiotherapy, temozolomide, or both.

CDR3 length: 13 amino acids. Per germline, CDR1 MNHEY and CDR2 SVGAGI. The data were produced by immunoSEQ multiplex PCR, yet TCRdb's version contains in-frame clones alone and is incomplete. The sample consists of tens of thousands of clones, around 80% of them appearing once. Time point given: baseline, week 1 (first vaccination visit). The treatment was: pre-vaccination baseline after standard-of-care therapy. About this clone itself: At one end the junction does not follow the germline gene, possibly because of a read error.

The J gene is TRBJ2-7, the V gene TRBV6-5; possibly TRBD2 for D (6 bases). The receptor comes from a woman aged 40-49 years with glioma. Specimen: PBMCs, collected from a glioma patient treated with radiotherapy, temozolomide or both. The chain's CDR3 is CASRGGNSHEQYF. The DNA for the CDR3 is TGTGCCAGCCGTGGAGGGAACTCCCACGAGCAGTACTTC.